What follows are 13 T cell receptor beta chains derived from one specimen sequenced in a study of blood T cell repertoires in COVID-19. Clones were sequenced by immunoSEQ multiplex PCR, and TCRdb holds only the in-frame ones, with some missing. This table holds over 200,000 clones, around 90% found once. What was sequenced was peripheral blood. Receptors originate from a man aged 60 to 69 who had recovered from COVID-19.

The chain is built from TRBV18 and TRBJ2-3; 7 positions match TRBD1. The germline V gene has CDR1 KGHSH and CDR2 LQKENI. CDR3 length equals 15 residues. With 2 bases clipped from V and 5 bases from J, the junction kept 7 bases outside the gene matches. CDR3 sequence: CASSPEGAREDTQYF. CDR3 coding DNA: TGTGCCAGCTCACCAGAGGGGGCTCGTGAAGATACGCAGTATTTT. The full variable domain, completed using reference TRBV18 and TRBJ2-3, is NAGVMQNPRHLVRRRGQEARLRCSPMKGHSHVYWYRQLPEEGLKFMVYLQKENIIDESGMPKERFSAEFPKEGPSILRIQQVVRGDSAAYFCASSPEGAREDTQYFGPGTRLTVL.

The J gene is TRBJ2-7, the V gene TRBV19; the match to TRBD1 covers 8 bases. CDR3 length: 15 residues. Trimming took 5 bases from V and 3 from J; bases not matched to a gene: 9. Germline V CDR1 and CDR2: LNHDA, SQIVND (reference sequence). CDR3 sequence: CASSDSGTGLYEQYF. CDR3 nucleotide sequence: TGTGCCAGTAGTGACTCCGGGACAGGCCTCTACGAGCAGTACTTC.

V is TRBV6-2 or TRBV6-3 and J is TRBJ2-1; 7 positions agree with TRBD1. The CDR3 covers 15 residues. In germline, CDR1 is MNHEY, CDR2 SVGEGT. Trimming at V came to 4 bases and at J to 10 bases, leaving 13 bases not matched to a gene. Here the CDR3 reads CASSFLSEGAREQFF. The CDR3 nucleotides are TGTGCCAGCAGTTTCTTATCCGAGGGGGCAAGGGAGCAGTTCTTC.

This clone was picked up a small number of times. The chain links TRBV28 to TRBJ2-1, with 9 bases that match TRBD1. The CDR3 length is 15 residues. With 7 bases clipped from V and 2 bases from J, the junction kept 6 bases outside the gene matches. Per the germline V gene, CDR1 is MDHEN and CDR2 is SYDVKM. This CDR3 reads CASMNRDRAYNEQFF. Here the CDR3 DNA reads TGTGCCAGCATGAACCGGGACAGGGCCTACAATGAGCAGTTCTTC.

This rearrangement joins TRBV7-8 to TRBJ2-7; 7 positions agree with TRBD1. The CDR3 sequence is 15 residues long. The V and J ends lost 5 bases and 2 bases, in that order; junction bases with no gene match: 9. Per the germline V gene, CDR1 is SGHVS and CDR2 is FQNEAQ. The CDR3 here is CASSDPGQPAYEQYF. The CDR3 DNA follows: TGTGCCAGCAGCGACCCGGGACAGCCAGCCTACGAGCAGTACTTC.

The V gene is TRBV7-8, the J gene TRBJ2-3; 7 bases agree with TRBD2. Germline CDR1 reads SGHVS; CDR2 reads FQNEAQ. With 5 bases clipped from V and 4 bases from J, the junction kept 12 bases outside the gene matches. There are 16 residues in the CDR3. The CDR3 DNA sequence: TGTGCCAGCAGCCTCCTGGGGGGAGGGCCCCCAGATACGCAGTATTTT. Translation: CASSLLGGGPPDTQYF.

The chain links TRBV15 to TRBJ1-1; D remains unclear. Trimming removed 1 base at V and 7 bases at J, with 7 bases between. Germline CDR1 is LNHNV and CDR2 is YYDKDF (reference sequence). This CDR3 comprises 12 residues. The CDR3 here is CATSRVGSEAFF. The DNA for the CDR3 is TGTGCCACCAGCAGAGTTGGGAGTGAAGCTTTCTTT.

The chain combines TRBV5-1 with TRBJ1-3, with D possibly TRBD1 on 5 matching bases. The CDR3 extends over 14 amino acids. The ends were cut back, 7 bases at V and 0 bases at J, with 11 bases in the middle. CDR1 and CDR2 from the germline V gene are SGHRS and YFSETQ. The CDR3 here is CASGGGASGNTIYF. The CDR3 nucleotides are TGCGCCAGCGGTGGAGGGGCCTCTGGAAACACCATATATTTT.

The V and J genes are TRBV30 and TRBJ1-6; 9 nucleotides align to TRBD1. Germline V gives CDR1 GTSNPN, CDR2 SVGIG (reference sequence). J lost 5 bases, V lost 5 bases, and 1 base had no gene match. This CDR3 contains 13 residues. This CDR3 is CAWDRGDNSPLHF. Written as DNA, the CDR3 is TGTGCCTGGGACAGGGGGGATAATTCACCCCTCCACTTT.

The chain links TRBV25-1 to TRBJ1-1, with a tentative D call TRBD1 (5 bases). V lost 10 bases, J lost 3 bases, and 18 bases lay in between. CDR3 length: 14 residues. Germline V gene data show CDR1 as MGHDK and CDR2 as SYGVNS. CDR3 DNA sequence: TGTGCCACCCCTCTGAGGCAGGGCCACACTGAAGCTTTCTTT. Protein: CATPLRQGHTEAFF.

This clone was detected once. The chain joins TRBV2 to TRBJ2-1, with a tentative D call TRBD2 (5 bases). The CDR3 loop spans 16 amino acids. Deletions cut 4 bases from V and 0 bases from J, with 13 bases between. Germline CDR1 and CDR2: SNHLY and FYNNEI. The CDR3 loop is CASSGKDYISYNEQFF. CDR3 sequence (DNA): TGTGCCAGCAGTGGGAAAGACTACATCTCCTACAATGAGCAGTTCTTC.

The V call is TRBV9, the J call TRBJ2-1; 10 bases are shared with TRBD2. There are 18 residues in the CDR3. Germline values: CDR1 SGDLS, CDR2 YYNGEE. J gave up 4 bases and V 0 bases, and 10 bases lay outside the gene matches. DNA for the CDR3: TGTGCCAGCAGCGTAGGTCTAGCGGGAGTAAATGTGTACAATGAGCAGTTCTTC. Protein product: CASSVGLAGVNVYNEQFF. The whole variable domain, remainder taken from reference TRBV9 and TRBJ2-1, is DSGVTQTPKHLITATGQRVTLRCSPRSGDLSVYWYQQSLDQGLQFLIQYYNGEERAKGNILERFSAQQFPDLHSELNLSSLELGDSALYFCASSVGLAGVNVYNEQFFGPGTRLTVL.

This clone was found once. V gene TRBV6-2 or TRBV6-3 combines with J gene TRBJ2-7; tentatively, D is TRBD2 (5 bases). Germline lookup yields CDR1 MNHEY and CDR2 SVGEGT. V was trimmed by 5 bases and J by 2 bases, leaving 16 bases between them. CDR3 length equals 15 residues. The CDR3 loop is CASSPTGNSAYEQYF. CDR3 DNA sequence: TGTGCCAGCAGTCCAACCGGGAACTCGGCCTACGAGCAGTACTTC.